The clone carrying this T cell receptor (beta chain) came up a few times. Its antigen is unidentified. CDR3 length: 12 residues. The V and J ends lost 6 bases and 0 bases respectively, with 4 bases between them. Germline CDR1 ENHRY, CDR2 SYGVKD. This specimen comes from a study of CD8 T cells in ankylosing spondylitis. MiXCR, applied by TCRdb to the 5' RACE reads, yields one record per CDR3 protein. There are about 280,000 distinct CDR3 sequences in the sample; around 20% occur only once, and roughly 7.4% lies in the top ten. General study points: It appeared that ankylosing spondylitis blood was characterized by a TCR beta motif of about eight highly homologous variants.

The chain is built from TRBV10-3 and TRBJ2-3, with D unresolved. The specimen was blood, either unsorted or a sorted T cell fraction (not recorded which). The sequence was obtained from a male donor with ankylosing spondylitis or in good health (not recorded which). The CDR3 DNA follows: TGTGCCATCAGGGAAAGCACAGATACGCAGTATTTT. It specifies CAIRESTDTQYF.